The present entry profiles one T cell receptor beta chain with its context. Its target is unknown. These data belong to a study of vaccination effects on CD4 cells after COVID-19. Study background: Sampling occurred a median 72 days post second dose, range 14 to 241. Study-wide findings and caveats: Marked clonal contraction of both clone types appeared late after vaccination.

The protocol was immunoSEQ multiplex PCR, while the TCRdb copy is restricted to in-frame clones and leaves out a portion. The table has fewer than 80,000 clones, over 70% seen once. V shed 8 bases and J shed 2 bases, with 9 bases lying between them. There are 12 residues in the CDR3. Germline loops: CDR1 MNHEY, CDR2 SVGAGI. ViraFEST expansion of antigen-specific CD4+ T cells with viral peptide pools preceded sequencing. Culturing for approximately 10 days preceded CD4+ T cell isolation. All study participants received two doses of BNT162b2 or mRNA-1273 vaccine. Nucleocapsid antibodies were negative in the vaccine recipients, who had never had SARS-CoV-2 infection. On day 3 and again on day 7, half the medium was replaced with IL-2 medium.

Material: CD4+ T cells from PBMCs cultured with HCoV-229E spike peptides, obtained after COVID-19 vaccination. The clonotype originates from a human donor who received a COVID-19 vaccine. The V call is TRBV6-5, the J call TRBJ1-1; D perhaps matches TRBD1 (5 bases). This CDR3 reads CASRGQNTEAFF. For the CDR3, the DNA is TGTGCCAGCCGCGGACAAAACACTGAAGCTTTCTTT.